This T cell receptor beta chain derives from a study of neurological immune-mediated disorders. General study findings and limits: Because no CDR3 amino acid sequences were shared across subjects by expanded clones, private repertoires were suggested in all groups.

Trimming removed 3 bases from V and 0 bases from J, with 14 bases in between. CDR1 and CDR2 from the germline V gene are DFQATT and SNEGSKA (reference sequence). The CDR3 is made up of 15 amino acids. This clonotype was recorded many times. Its target is not known. TCRdb re-called the 5' RACE reads with MiXCR, one entry per CDR3 protein. The sample comprises roughly 120,000 distinct CDR3 sequences, roughly 3.2% of which are singletons, and around 1.2% rests with the top ten. The chain is built from TRBV20-1 and TRBJ1-1; tentative D call: TRBD1 (5 bases). Sequencing input: PBMCs. This TCR was recovered from a woman in her twenties or thirties with multiple sclerosis. CDR3 protein: CSARNNDRLNTEAFF. The DNA for the CDR3 is TGCAGTGCTAGGAATAACGACAGATTGAACACTGAAGCTTTCTTT.